This is a list of T cell receptor beta chains from one sample in a study of immune evolution from preneoplasia to lung adenocarcinoma. Libraries were prepared by immunoSEQ multiplex PCR; TCRdb keeps only in-frame clonotypes and omits some of them. This table has around 9,300 clones, about four fifths appearing once. The sequencing sample was made of FFPE lung adenocarcinoma in situ tissue. Source of these receptors: an older person with lung adenocarcinoma. Both conserved end residues are part of each CDR3. The order of the fields is clone size, V gene, J gene, D gene, CDR3 DNA, CDR3 protein. A D gene is named only where the DNA matches it firmly. Size is stated for part of the rows, as once, few or many counts, or as a class when the clone is expanded.

.	TRBV7-2	TRBJ2-3	.	TGTGCCACCAACCGGGCAGGCGGCACAGATACGCAGTATTTT	CATNRAGGTDTQYF
.	TRBV18	TRBJ2-6	.	TGTGCCAGCTCACCGGCCAGTGGGGCCAACGTCCTGACTTTC	CASSPASGANVLTF
once	TRBV20-1	TRBJ1-1	.	TGCAGTGCTAGAGAATTAACTGAAGCTTTCTTT	CSARELTEAFF
few	TRBV7-8	TRBJ2-5	.	TGTGCCAGCAGCTCCCCTGGTGGGCGGGGACAAGAGACCCAGTACTTC	CASSSPGGRGQETQYF
.	TRBV28	TRBJ2-1	TRBD1	TGTGCCAGCAGTCCAGCTACCGGGACAGGGGGCCTAAGCTCCTACAATGAGCAGTTCTTC	CASSPATGTGGLSSYNEQFF
.	TRBV6-5	TRBJ1-2	.	TGTGCCACTCTGGGGGGGGTAACCTATGGCTACACCTTC	CATLGGVTYGYTF
.	TRBV7-7	TRBJ2-5	.	TGTGCTAGCAGCCCAGACCGACAGCGAGAGACCCAGTACTTC	CASSPDRQRETQYF
.	TRBV7-9	TRBJ2-3	.	TGTGCCAGCAGCTCCACAGATACGCAGTATTTT	CASSSTDTQYF
.	TRBV2	TRBJ1-1	TRBD1	TGTGCCAGCAGATTAGGGACAGAGACTGAAGCTTTCTTT	CASRLGTETEAFF
few	TRBV28	TRBJ2-3	TRBD2	TGTGCCAGCAGCCCTAGCGGGGACTTCACAGATACGCAGTATTTT	CASSPSGDFTDTQYF